This T cell receptor (beta chain) was recorded in a study of CD8 T cells in Susac syndrome. The RNA, about 0.45 to 1 ug, was put through reverse transcription using random hexamers. Amplification of TCR beta CDR3 was carried out by immunoSEQ multiplex PCR, which covered 54 Vbeta and 13 Jbeta segments. Via MiXCR, TCRdb re-called the immunoSEQ multiplex PCR reads, giving one row per CDR3 protein. Of under 150,000 distinct CDR3 sequences listed, around 85% were seen once; the top ten hold 0.51%. This receptor was taken from a human donor with multiple sclerosis. The sequencing sample was made of CD8+ T cells from PBMCs.

The CDR3 here is CATAGTGSTGELFF. The CDR3 DNA reads TGTGCCACCGCCGGGACAGGGTCAACCGGGGAGCTGTTTTTT. The chain recombines TRBV24-1 with TRBJ2-2, with 9 positions matching TRBD1. Per the germline V gene, CDR1 is KGHDR and CDR2 is SFDVKD. The junction had 6 bases not matched to a gene; V was cut back by 9 bases and J by 5 bases. The CDR3 consists of 14 residues.